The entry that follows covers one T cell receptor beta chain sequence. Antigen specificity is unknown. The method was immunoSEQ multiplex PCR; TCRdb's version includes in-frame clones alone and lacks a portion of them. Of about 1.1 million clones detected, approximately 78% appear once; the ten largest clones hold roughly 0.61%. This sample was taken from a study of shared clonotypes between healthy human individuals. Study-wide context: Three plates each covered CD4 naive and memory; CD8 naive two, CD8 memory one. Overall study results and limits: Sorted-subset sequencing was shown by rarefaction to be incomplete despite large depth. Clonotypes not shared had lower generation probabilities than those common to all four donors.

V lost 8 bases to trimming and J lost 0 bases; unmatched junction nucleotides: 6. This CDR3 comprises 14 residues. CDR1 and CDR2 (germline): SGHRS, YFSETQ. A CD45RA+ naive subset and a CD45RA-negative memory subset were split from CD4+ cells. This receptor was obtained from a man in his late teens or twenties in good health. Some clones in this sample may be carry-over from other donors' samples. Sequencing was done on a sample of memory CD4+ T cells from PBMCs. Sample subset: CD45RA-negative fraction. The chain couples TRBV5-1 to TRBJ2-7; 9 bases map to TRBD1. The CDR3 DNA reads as TGCGCCAGTTCCCGGGACAGGGACTCCTACGAGCAGTACTTC. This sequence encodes CASSRDRDSYEQYF.